This T cell receptor (beta chain) was sequenced in a study of T-cell memory formation after mild COVID-19. V lost 1 base, J lost 3 bases, and 9 bases lay in between. The V gene's germline CDR1 is SEHNR and CDR2 FQNEAQ (reference sequence). This CDR3 is built from 15 residues. Comments on this clonotype: The antigen remains unidentified.

Notes on the study in general: The pre-infection memory compartment contained some responding clones, suggesting cross-reactive memory joined. Clones that got smaller from day 15 to 85 had even CD4/CD8, while clones growing later tipped toward CD4+. For contracting clones, CD4+ ones sat mainly in CM and EM, CD8+ in EMRA.

Each CDR3 protein gets one entry after TCRdb re-called the 5' RACE reads with MiXCR. The table has about 340,000 distinct CDR3 sequences, under 25% seen once. Sequenced sample: PBMCs or a T cell subset sorted from them (not recorded which). This rearrangement joins TRBV7-9 to TRBJ2-2, with unresolved D. The TCR was taken from a man aged 18 to 30 who had mild COVID-19 (a few samples of this study predate the infection). Cell type and time point are not known. The CDR3 region is CASSLGQPDTGELFF. CDR3 nucleotides: TGTGCCAGCAGCTTAGGGCAGCCAGACACCGGGGAGCTGTTTTTT.